This paragraph covers one T cell receptor (beta chain) sequence. What it recognizes is unknown. This sample was included in a study of cytomegalovirus exposure and HLA in healthy donors. Study results and caveats: What a later analysis reportedly showed was that an Asian-associated ancestry cluster had fewer N-insertions than the approximately 670-donor mean. In vitro confirmation showed three CMV-associated chains to be CMV antigen specific.

The CDR3 sequence is 14 residues long. V dropped 0 bases and J dropped 4 bases, with 9 bases sitting between them. Germline V CDR1 and CDR2: LGHNA, YNFKEQ. 60 Vbeta and 13 Jbeta primers were used in PCR. Libraries were prepared by immunoSEQ multiplex PCR; TCRdb keeps only in-frame clonotypes and omits some of them. The table for this sample gives about 79,000 clones. The chain combines TRBV4-2 with TRBJ2-5; D not resolved. The source is a man between 25 and 39 years old in good health and CMV-seronegative. The specimen was PBMCs. CDR3 sequence (DNA): TGTGCCAGCAGCCAAGATCTCGGCGGAGAGACCCAGTACTTC. Translating it yields CASSQDLGGETQYF.